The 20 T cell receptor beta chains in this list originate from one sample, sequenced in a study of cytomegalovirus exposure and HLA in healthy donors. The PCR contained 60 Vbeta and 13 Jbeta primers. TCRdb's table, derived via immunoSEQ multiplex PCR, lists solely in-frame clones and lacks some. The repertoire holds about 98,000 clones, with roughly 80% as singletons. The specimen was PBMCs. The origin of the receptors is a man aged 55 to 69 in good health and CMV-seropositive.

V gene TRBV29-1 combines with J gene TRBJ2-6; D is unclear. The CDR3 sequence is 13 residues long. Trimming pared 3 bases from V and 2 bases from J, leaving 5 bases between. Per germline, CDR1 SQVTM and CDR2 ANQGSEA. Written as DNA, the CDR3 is TGCAGCGTTGACGGAGCTGGGGCCAACGTCCTGACTTTC. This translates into CSVDGAGANVLTF.

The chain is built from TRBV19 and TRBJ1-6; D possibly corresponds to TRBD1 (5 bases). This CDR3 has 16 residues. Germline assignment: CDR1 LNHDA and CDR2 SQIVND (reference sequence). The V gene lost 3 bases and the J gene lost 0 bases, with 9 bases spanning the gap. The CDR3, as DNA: TGTGCCAGTAGTATGGAGGGGAACTCCTATAATTCACCCCTCCACTTT. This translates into CASSMEGNSYNSPLHF.

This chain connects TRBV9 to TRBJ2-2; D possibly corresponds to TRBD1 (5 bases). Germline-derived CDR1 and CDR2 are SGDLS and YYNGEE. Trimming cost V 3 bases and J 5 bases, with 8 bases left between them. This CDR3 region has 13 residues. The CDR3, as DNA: TGTGCCAGCAGCGAAACAGGTACCGGGGAGCTGTTTTTT. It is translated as CASSETGTGELFF.

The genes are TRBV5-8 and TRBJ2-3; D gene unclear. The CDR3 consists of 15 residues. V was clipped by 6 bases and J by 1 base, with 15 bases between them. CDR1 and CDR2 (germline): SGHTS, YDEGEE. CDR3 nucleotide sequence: TGTGCCAGCAAGTTCGGCCTCCAGGGCACAGATACGCAGTATTTT. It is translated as CASKFGLQGTDTQYF.

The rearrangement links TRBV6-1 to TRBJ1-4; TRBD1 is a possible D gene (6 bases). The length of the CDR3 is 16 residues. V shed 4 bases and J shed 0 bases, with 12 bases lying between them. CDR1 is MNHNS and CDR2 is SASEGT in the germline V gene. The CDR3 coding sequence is TGTGCCAGCAGTGTGGTCTCAGGGGCAACTAATGAAAAACTGTTTTTT. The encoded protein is CASSVVSGATNEKLFF.

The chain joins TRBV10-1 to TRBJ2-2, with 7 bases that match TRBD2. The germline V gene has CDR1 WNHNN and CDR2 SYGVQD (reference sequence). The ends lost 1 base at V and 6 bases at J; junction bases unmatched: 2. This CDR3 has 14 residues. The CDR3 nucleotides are TGCGCCAGCAGTGAGTTCCGGGAGGCCGGGGAGCTGTTTTTT. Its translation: CASSEFREAGELFF.

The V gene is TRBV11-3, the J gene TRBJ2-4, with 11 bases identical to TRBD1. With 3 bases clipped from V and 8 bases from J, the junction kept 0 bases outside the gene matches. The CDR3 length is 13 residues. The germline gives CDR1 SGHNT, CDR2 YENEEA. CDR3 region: CASSLGQGDIQYF. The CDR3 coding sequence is TGTGCCAGCAGCTTGGGACAGGGGGACATTCAGTACTTC.

As DNA, the CDR3 is TGTGCCAGCAGCCCCCAGGGGAGTGGAGATACGCAGTATTTT. Translated: CASSPQGSGDTQYF. V usage is TRBV9 and J usage is TRBJ2-3; possible D gene TRBD1, 6 bases. The CDR3 has 14 residues. Germline V lookup: CDR1 SGDLS, CDR2 YYNGEE. The ends were cut back, 4 bases at V and 5 bases at J, with 14 bases in the middle.

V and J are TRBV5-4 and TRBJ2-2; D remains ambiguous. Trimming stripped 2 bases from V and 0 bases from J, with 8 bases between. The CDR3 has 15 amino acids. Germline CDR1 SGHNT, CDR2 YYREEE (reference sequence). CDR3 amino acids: CASSFRTSNTGELFF. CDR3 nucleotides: TGTGCCAGCAGCTTTCGAACTTCGAACACCGGGGAGCTGTTTTTT.

The CDR3 loop is CASSTLGVYYNEQFF. CDR3 bases: TGTGCCAGCAGCACTCTCGGGGTTTACTACAATGAGCAGTTCTTC. J is TRBJ2-1 and V is TRBV7-8; possibly TRBD2 for D (5 bases). Trimming stripped 5 bases from V and 3 bases from J, with 14 bases between. The CDR3 covers 15 residues. The germline CDR1 and CDR2 sequences are SGHVS and FQNEAQ.

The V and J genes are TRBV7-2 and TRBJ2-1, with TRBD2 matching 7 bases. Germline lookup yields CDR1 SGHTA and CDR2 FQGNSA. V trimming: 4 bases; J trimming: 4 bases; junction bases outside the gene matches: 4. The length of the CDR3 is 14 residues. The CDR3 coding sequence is TGTGCCAGCAGCTATGGGGGGGGGTACAATGAGCAGTTCTTC. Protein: CASSYGGGYNEQFF.

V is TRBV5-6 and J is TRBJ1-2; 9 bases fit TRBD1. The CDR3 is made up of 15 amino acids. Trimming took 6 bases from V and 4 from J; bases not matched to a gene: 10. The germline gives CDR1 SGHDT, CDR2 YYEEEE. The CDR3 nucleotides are TGTGCCAGCACCAAGGGACAGGGCCCCCTCTATGGCTACACCTTC. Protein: CASTKGQGPLYGYTF.

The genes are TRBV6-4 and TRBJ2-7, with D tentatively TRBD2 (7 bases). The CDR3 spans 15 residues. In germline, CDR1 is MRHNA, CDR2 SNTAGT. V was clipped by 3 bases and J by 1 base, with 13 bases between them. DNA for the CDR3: TGTGCCAGCAGTGAGCGGGGGCCGACGTCCTACGAGCAGTACTTC. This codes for CASSERGPTSYEQYF.

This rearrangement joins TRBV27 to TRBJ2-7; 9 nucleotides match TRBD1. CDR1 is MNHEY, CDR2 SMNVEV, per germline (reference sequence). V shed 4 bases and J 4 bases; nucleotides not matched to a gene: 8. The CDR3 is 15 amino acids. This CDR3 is CASSSTGGVPYEQYF. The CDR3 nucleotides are TGTGCCAGCAGTTCCACAGGGGGCGTCCCATACGAGCAGTACTTC.

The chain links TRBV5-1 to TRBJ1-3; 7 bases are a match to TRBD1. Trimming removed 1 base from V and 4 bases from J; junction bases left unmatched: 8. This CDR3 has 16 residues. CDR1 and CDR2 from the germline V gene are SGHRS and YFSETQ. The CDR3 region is CASSLWPQGSGNTIYF. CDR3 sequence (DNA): TGCGCCAGCAGCTTGTGGCCACAGGGGTCCGGAAACACCATATATTTT.

The CDR3 nucleotides read TGTGCCAGCAGTCGCGGTGGCTACACCTTC. Amino acid sequence: CASSRGGYTF. The rearrangement uses TRBV2 and TRBJ1-2; unclear D gene. Trimming took 5 bases from V and 7 from J, leaving 5 bases between them. This CDR3 comprises 10 residues. The germline gives CDR1 SNHLY, CDR2 FYNNEI.

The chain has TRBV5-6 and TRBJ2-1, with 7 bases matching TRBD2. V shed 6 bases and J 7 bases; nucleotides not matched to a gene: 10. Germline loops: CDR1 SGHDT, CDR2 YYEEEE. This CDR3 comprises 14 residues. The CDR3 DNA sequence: TGTGCCAGCACCCAGCGGGGTCACGGGAATGAGCAGTTCTTC. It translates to CASTQRGHGNEQFF.

The CDR3 DNA sequence: TGTGCCAGCAGCGGAGGGACTAGCGGGGGACGGGTAGATACGCAGTATTTT. This codes for CASSGGTSGGRVDTQYF. V is TRBV9 and J is TRBJ2-3; 14 nucleotides match TRBD2. This CDR3 contains 17 residues. After removal of 3 bases from V and 5 bases from J, the junction contained 8 bases not matched to a gene. The germline V gene encodes CDR1 SGDLS and CDR2 YYNGEE. Using reference TRBV9 and TRBJ2-3 for the parts outside the CDR3, the full variable domain is DSGVTQTPKHLITATGQRVTLRCSPRSGDLSVYWYQQSLDQGLQFLIQYYNGEERAKGNILERFSAQQFPDLHSELNLSSLELGDSALYFCASSGGTSGGRVDTQYFGPGTRLTVL.

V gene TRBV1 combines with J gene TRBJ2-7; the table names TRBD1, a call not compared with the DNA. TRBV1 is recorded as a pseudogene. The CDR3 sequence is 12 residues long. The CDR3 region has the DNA TGCACCAGCAGCAGGCAGGGATGCGAGCAGTACTTC. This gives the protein CTSSRQGCEQYF.

CDR3 nucleotide sequence: TGTGCCAGCAGCGGGCCGGGACAGGGAGGCACCGGGGAGCTGTTTTTT. Its translation: CASSGPGQGGTGELFF. V gene TRBV9 combines with J gene TRBJ2-2, with 9 bases aligning to TRBD1. The CDR3 loop spans 16 amino acids. V dropped 3 bases and J dropped 4; count of bases not matched to a gene: 7. Germline V gene sequence: CDR1 SGDLS, CDR2 YYNGEE.